Included here is one TCR beta chain sequence, with context. Its specific antigen is unknown. No per-base quality is available; no much larger clone lies one base away. This sample was included in a study of blood T cell repertoires in COVID-19 (dated by TCRdb to 2019 to 2021). Study-level background: Samples covering the acute and convalescent phases of COVID-19 were provided by collaborators in the United States, Italy and Spain. A freely available public database, intended as a resource for researchers studying the immune response to SARS-CoV-2, is where the repertoires were released. Where HLA class I and class II types were available, the types were taken from metadata supplied by the sample provider, not from assay-based typing. The prospective study material was composed of cDNA or gDNA derived from T cells, B-cell-depleted T cells, or PBMCs. The dataset comprised deeply sampled blood TCRbeta repertoires from subjects exposed to, actively infected with, or recovered from COVID-19. Nearly every sample came with metadata listing a de-identified subject ID, COVID-19 status, age in years and sex. The samples were drawn from two sources: the first 160 participants of the ongoing ImmuneRACE study, and 1,000 to 1,500 subjects contributed by 6 global collaborators.

Including cysteine and phenylalanine, the CDR3 has 15 amino acids. Of all the DNA, just the CDR3 is kept, 45 bases in frame from base 1. The germline V gene (reference sequence) gives CDR1 as GTSNPN and CDR2 as SVGIG. The germline V end is reduced by 0 bases and the J end by 7 bases; junction bases left unmatched: 7. Study-wide conclusions, independent of this receptor: How much clinical and demographic metadata was included differed by source and by participant, and the metadata was provided uncurated.

TCRbeta CDR3 regions were amplified from genomic DNA by means of the immunoSEQ Assay, a bias-controlled multiplex PCR. The paper's processing steps were these. The number of nucleated cells in each sample was estimated from the amplification of reference gene primers within the assay. To quantify the absolute abundance of each unique TCRbeta CDR3 rearrangement, sequence reads were collapsed and filtered. Productive Simpson clonality was computed per sample as the square root of Simpson's diversity index over productive rearrangements. TCRdb stores this immuneACCESS table with in-frame sequences only. Part of the clones is absent; in the studies checked, under half of the shortfall reflects unresolved V genes, and no reason is known for the rest. The DNA was the basis for D and trimming; V, J and clone size are from that table. The sample data list some 210,000 clones, and almost 85% of these were observed just once. The ten largest make up 7.5% to 8% of the sample.

The collaborating institutions used their own protocols to collect whole blood in K2EDTA tubes. For TCRbeta analysis, collaborator samples were shipped as frozen whole blood, as isolated PBMCs, or as DNA extracted from either sample type. This TCR derives from a woman in her 50s with active or convalescent COVID-19. Sequencing was carried out using peripheral blood. This sequence uses TRBV30 and TRBJ1-4, with 8 central nucleotides matching TRBD1. The bases read TGTGCCTGGAGTGTCTTGGACAGGGCTACTGAAAAACTGTTTTTT. Its translation is CAWSVLDRATEKLFF.